This T cell receptor (beta chain) came from a study of persistence of HIV-infected CD4 T cells. The wider study: CD4+ T cells responding to CMV or HIV-1 Gag were isolated. Blood samples, up to about 200 mL, came from multiple time points, except two leukapheresis donors sampled once. The study, taken as a whole, reports: Within sorted populations, more oligoclonal TCRs accompanied more oligoclonal proviruses.

This CDR3 is 15 amino acids long. Trimming cost V 5 bases and J 7 bases, with 20 bases left between them. Germline CDR1 and CDR2: MDHEN and SYDVKM. The immunoSEQ assay was version 4, run in survey mode. Produced via immunoSEQ multiplex PCR; TCRdb's table is partial and in-frame only. The table includes 35,000 to 40,000 clones, less than 90% detected once. On this clone itself: Its antigen is undetermined.

Stimulation used 10 ug/mL lysate from CMV-infected fibroblasts. CD40L-negative CD69-negative CD45RO-high memory CD4+ T cells were sorted as populations depleted of antigen-responding cells. These HIV-1-infected adults initiated suppressive ART in chronic infection. Sequencing used CD4+ T cells sorted from PBMCs after approximately 19-hour stimulation, obtained from a patient who received antiretroviral therapy. The V call is TRBV28, the J call TRBJ1-2; perhaps TRBD1 as D (6 bases). The sequence was obtained from an adult man with HIV who was CMV-seropositive. The CDR3 region is CASSRPSGGGFGYTF. As DNA, the CDR3 is TGTGCCAGCAGTCGGCCCTCAGGAGGGGGATTTGGCTACACCTTC.